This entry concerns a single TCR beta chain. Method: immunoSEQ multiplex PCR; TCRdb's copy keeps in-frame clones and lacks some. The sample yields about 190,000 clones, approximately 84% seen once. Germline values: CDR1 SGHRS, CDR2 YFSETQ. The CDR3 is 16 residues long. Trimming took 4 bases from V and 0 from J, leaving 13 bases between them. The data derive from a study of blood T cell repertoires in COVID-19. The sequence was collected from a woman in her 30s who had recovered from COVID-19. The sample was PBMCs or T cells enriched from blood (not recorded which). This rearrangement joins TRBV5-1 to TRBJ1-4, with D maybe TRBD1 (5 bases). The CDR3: CASSQGRGATNEKLFF. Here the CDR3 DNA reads TGCGCCAGCAGCCAAGGTCGGGGGGCAACTAATGAAAAACTGTTTTTT. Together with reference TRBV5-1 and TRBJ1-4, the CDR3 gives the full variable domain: KAGVTQTPRYLIKTRGQQVTLSCSPISGHRSVSWYQQTPGQGLQFLFEYFSETQRNKGNFPGRFSGRQFSNSRSEMNVSTLELGDSALYLCASSQGRGATNEKLFFGSGTQLSVL.